This TCR beta chain was identified during a study of blood T cells in healthy people across ages. This clonotype has a single count. A second PCR of roughly 6 to 12 cycles used a sample-barcoded 5' primer and a J-beta primer mix. Researchers report that a template-switch adaptor with 12 random nucleotides tagged each cDNA molecule. A single record per CDR3 protein comes from TCRdb applying MiXCR to the 5' RACE reads. The table includes under 1 million distinct CDR3 sequences, 40% to 50% detected once. The germline CDR1 and CDR2 sequences are MGHRA and YSYEKL. V was pared by 6 bases and J by 2 bases, with 6 bases of the junction left unmatched. This CDR3 has 14 amino acids.

Sequenced material: blood. This clonotype was sampled from a man aged 60-69 years in good health. This chain connects TRBV4-1 to TRBJ2-5, with 7 nucleotides matching TRBD1. The CDR3 sequence is CASSRDSPQETQYF. In DNA, the CDR3 is TGCGCCAGCAGTCGGGACAGCCCTCAAGAGACCCAGTACTTC.